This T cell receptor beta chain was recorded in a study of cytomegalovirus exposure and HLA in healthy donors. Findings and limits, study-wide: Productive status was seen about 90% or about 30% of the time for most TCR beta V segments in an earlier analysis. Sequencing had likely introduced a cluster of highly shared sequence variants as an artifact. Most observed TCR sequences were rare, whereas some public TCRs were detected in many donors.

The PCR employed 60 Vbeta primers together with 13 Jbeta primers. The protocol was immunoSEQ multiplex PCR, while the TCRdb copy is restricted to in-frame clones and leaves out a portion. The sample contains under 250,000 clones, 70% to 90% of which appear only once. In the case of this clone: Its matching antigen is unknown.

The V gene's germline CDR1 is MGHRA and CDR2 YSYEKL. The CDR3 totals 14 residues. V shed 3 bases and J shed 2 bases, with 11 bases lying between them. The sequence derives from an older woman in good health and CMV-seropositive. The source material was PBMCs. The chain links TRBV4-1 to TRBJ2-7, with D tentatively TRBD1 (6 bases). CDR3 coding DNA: TGCGCCAGCAGCCACCCGACAGGCGCCTACGAGCAGTACTTC. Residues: CASSHPTGAYEQYF.